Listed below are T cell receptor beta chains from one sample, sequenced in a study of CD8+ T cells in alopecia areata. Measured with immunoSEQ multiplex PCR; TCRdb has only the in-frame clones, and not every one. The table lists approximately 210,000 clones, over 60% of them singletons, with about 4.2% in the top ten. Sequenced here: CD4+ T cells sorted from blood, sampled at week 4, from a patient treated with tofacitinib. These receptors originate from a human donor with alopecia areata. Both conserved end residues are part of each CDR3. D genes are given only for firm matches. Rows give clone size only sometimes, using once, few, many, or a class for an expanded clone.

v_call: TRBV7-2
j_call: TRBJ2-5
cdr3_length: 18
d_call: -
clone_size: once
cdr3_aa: CASSSTRLTGGGRETQYF
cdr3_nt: TGTGCCAGCAGCTCAACCAGGCTAACGGGGGGCGGACGAGAGACCCAGTACTTC

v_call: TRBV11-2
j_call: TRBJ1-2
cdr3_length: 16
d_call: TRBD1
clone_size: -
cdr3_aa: CASSPTGTGWDYGYTF
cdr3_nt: TGTGCCAGCAGCCCCACCGGGACAGGGTGGGACTATGGCTACACCTTC

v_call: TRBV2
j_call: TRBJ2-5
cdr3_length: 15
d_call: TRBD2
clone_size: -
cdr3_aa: CASTPGGTSSETQYF
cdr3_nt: TGTGCCAGCACTCCTGGGGGGACTAGCAGTGAGACCCAGTACTTC

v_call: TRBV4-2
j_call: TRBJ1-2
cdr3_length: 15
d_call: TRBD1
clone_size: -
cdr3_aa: CASSPQYGTGGGYTF
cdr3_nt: TGTGCCAGCAGCCCCCAATATGGGACAGGGGGTGGCTACACCTTC

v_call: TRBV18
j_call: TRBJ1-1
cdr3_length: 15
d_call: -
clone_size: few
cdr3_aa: CASSPQVGGFTEAFF
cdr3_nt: TGTGCCAGCTCACCCCAGGTAGGGGGGTTCACTGAAGCTTTCTTT

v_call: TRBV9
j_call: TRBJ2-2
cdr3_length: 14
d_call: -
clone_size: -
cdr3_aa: CASSASQNTGELFF
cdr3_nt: TGTGCCAGCAGCGCCTCTCAGAACACCGGGGAGCTGTTTTTT

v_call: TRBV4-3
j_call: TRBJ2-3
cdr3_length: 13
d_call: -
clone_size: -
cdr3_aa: CASSLHPSDTQYF
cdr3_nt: TGCGCCAGCAGCCTCCATCCGTCAGATACGCAGTATTTT

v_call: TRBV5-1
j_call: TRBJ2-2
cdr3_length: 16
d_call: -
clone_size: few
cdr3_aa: CASSLTEGLHTGELFF
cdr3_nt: TGCGCCAGCAGCTTGACTGAGGGACTCCACACCGGGGAGCTGTTTTTT

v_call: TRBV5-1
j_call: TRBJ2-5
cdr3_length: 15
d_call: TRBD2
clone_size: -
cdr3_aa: CASSWRTSGKETQYF
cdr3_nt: TGCGCCAGCAGCTGGAGGACTAGCGGAAAAGAGACCCAGTACTTC

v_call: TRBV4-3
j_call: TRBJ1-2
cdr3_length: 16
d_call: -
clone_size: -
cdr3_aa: CASSPEARGDVYGYTF
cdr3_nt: TGCGCCAGCAGTCCAGAAGCCCGGGGGGATGTCTATGGCTACACCTTC

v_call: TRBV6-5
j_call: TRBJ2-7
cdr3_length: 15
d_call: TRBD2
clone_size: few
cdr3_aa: CASSYSASGGYEQYF
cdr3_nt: TGTGCCAGCAGTTACTCGGCTAGCGGGGGTTACGAGCAGTACTTC

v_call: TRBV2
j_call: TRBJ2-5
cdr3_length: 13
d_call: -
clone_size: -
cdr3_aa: CASSERFAETQYF
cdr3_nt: TGTGCCAGCAGTGAAAGGTTTGCTGAGACCCAGTACTTC

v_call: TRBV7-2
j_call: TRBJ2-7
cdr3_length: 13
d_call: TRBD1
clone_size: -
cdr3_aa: CASSSQGAYEQYF
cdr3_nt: TGTGCCAGCAGCTCACAGGGGGCCTACGAGCAGTACTTC

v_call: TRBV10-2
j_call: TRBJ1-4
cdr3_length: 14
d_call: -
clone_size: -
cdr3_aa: CASTTGGGNEKLFF
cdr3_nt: TGCGCCAGCACCACCGGGGGGGGTAATGAAAAACTGTTTTTT

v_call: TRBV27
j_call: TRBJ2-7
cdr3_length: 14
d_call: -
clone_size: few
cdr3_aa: CASSPIIGSYEQYF
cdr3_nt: TGTGCCAGCAGTCCGATCATTGGATCCTACGAGCAGTACTTC

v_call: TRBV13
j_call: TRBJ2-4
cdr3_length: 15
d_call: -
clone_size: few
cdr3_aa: CASSFFGVAKNIQYF
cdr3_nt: TGTGCCAGCAGCTTTTTCGGTGTAGCCAAAAACATTCAGTACTTC

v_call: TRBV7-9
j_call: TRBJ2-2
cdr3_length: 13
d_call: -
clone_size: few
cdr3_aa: CASSGQGTGELFF
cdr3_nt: TGTGCCAGCAGCGGCCAGGGCACCGGGGAGCTGTTTTTT

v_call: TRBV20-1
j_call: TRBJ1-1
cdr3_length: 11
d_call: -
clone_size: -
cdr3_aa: CSVPEGTEAFF
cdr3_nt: TGCAGTGTCCCGGAGGGGACTGAAGCTTTCTTT

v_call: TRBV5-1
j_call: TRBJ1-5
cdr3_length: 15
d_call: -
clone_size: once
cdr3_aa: CASSLDGGGNQPQHF
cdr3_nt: TGCGCCAGCAGCTTGGATGGGGGTGGCAATCAGCCCCAGCATTTT

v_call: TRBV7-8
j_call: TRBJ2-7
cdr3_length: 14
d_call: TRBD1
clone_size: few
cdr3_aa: CASSRDSLRGEQYF
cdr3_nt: TGTGCCAGCAGCCGGGACAGTTTGAGGGGCGAGCAGTACTTC

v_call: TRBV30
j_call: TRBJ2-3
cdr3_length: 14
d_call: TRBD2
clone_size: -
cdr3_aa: CAWSGTSGGDTQYF
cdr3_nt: TGTGCCTGGAGTGGGACTAGCGGGGGAGATACGCAGTATTTT

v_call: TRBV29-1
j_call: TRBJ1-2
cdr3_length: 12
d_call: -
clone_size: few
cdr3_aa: CSVEDSVQAYTF
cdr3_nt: TGCAGCGTTGAAGATTCAGTACAGGCCTACACCTTC

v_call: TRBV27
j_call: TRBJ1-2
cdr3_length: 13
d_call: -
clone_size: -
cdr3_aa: CASSTAHLSGYTF
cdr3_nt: TGTGCCAGCAGTACGGCCCATCTCTCTGGCTACACCTTC

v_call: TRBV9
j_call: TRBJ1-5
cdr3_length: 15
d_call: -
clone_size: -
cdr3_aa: CASSATAGGNQPQHF
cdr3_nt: TGTGCCAGCAGCGCCACCGCAGGGGGCAATCAGCCCCAGCATTTT

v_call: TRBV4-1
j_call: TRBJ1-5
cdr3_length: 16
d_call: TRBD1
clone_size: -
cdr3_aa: CASSHGTVLSNQPQHF
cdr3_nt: TGCGCCAGCAGCCACGGGACAGTATTGAGCAATCAGCCCCAGCATTTT

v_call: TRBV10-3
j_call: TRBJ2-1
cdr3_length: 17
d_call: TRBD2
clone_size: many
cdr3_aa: CAISDPRTSGTNNEQFF
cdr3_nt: TGTGCCATCAGTGATCCCCGGACTAGCGGGACCAACAATGAGCAGTTCTTC

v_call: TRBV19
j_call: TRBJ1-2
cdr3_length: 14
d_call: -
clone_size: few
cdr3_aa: CASSPSATNYGYTF
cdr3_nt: TGTGCCAGTAGCCCCTCGGCCACTAACTATGGCTACACCTTC

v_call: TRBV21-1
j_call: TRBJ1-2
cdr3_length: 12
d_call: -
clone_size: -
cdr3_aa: CASSIDPAGYTF
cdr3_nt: TGTGCCAGCAGCATCGACCCTGCCGGCTACACCTTC